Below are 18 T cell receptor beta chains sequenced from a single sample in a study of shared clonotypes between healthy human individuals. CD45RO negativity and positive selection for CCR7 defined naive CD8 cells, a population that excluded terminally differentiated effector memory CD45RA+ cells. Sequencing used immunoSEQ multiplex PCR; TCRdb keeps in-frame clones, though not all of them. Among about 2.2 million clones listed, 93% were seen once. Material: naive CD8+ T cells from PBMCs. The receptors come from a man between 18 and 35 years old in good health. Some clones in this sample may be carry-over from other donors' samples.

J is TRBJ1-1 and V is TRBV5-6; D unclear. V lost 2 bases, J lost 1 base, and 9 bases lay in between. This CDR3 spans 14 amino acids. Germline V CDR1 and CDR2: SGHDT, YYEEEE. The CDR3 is CASSFHQKNTEAFF. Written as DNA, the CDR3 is TGTGCCAGCAGCTTTCATCAGAAGAACACTGAAGCTTTCTTT.

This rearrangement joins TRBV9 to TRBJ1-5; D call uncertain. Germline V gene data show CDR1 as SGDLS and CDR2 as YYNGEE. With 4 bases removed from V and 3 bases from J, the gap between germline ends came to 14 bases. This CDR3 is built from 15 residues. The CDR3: CASSIGGGANQPQHF. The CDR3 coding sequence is TGTGCCAGCAGCATAGGAGGAGGAGCCAATCAGCCCCAGCATTTT.

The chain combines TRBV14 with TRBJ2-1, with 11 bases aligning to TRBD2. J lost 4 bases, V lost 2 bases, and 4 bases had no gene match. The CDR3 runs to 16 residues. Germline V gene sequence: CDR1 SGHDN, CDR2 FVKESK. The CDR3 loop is CASSQQTSGVYNEQFF. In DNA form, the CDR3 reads TGTGCCAGCAGCCAACAGACTAGCGGGGTGTACAATGAGCAGTTCTTC.

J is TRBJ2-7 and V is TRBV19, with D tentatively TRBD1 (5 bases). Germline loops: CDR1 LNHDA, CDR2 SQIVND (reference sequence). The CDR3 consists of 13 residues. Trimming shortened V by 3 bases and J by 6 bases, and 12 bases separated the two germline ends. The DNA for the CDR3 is TGTGCCAGTAGTATCGCCCAGGGTGGCGAGCAGTACTTC. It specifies CASSIAQGGEQYF. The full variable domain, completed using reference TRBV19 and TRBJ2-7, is DGGITQSPKYLFRKEGQNVTLSCEQNLNHDAMYWYRQDPGQGLRLIYYSQIVNDFQKGDIAEGYSVSREKKESFPLTVTSAQKNPTAFYLCASSIAQGGEQYFGPGTRLTVT.

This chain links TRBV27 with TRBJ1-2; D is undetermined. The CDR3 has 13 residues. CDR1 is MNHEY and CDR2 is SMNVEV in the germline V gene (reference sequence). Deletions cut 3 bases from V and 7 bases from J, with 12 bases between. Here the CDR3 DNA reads TGTGCCAGCAGTTTCCGTCCGGCGGGTGGCTACACCTTC. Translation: CASSFRPAGGYTF.

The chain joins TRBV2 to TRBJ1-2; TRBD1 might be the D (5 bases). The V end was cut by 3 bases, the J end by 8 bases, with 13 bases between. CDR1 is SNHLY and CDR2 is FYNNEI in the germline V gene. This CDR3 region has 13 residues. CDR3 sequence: CASSDAGLRGYTF. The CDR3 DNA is TGTGCCAGCAGTGATGCGGGGCTCCGGGGCTACACCTTC.

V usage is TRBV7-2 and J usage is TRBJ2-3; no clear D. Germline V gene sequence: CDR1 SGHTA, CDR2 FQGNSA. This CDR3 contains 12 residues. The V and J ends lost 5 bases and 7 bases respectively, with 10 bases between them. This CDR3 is CASSPRPNTQYF. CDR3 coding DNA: TGTGCCAGCAGCCCAAGGCCTAATACGCAGTATTTT.

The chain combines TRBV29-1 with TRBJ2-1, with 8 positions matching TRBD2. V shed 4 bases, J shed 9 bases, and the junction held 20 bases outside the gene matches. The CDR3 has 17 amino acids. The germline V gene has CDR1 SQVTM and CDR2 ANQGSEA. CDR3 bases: TGCAGCGTTGGCTCCCCAGCACTAGCGGCGACTTACGGTGAGCAGTTCTTC. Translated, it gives CSVGSPALAATYGEQFF.

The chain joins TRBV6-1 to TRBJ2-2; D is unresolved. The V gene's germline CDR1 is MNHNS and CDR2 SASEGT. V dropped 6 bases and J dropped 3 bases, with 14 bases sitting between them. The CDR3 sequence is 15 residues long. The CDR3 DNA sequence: TGTGCCAGCAGCCCCAATCGTGTGTACACCGGGGAGCTGTTTTTT. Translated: CASSPNRVYTGELFF.

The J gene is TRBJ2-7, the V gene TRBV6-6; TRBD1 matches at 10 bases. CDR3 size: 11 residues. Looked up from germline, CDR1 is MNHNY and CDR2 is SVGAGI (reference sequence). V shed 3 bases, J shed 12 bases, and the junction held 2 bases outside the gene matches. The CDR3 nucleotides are TGTGCCAGCAGTTATGGACAGGGGGGGTACTTC. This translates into CASSYGQGGYF.

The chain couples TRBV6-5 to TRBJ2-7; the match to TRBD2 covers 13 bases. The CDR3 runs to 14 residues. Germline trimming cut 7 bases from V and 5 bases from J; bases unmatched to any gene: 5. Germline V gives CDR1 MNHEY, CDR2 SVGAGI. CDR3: CASNPGTSGNEQYF. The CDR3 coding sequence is TGTGCCAGCAACCCCGGGACTAGCGGGAACGAGCAGTACTTC.

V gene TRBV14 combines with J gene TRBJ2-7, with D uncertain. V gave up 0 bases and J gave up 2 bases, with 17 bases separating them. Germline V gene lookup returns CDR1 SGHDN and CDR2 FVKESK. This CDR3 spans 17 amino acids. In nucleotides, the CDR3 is TGTGCCAGCAGCCAAGATAGGGTATTCCACAGACCCTACGAGCAGTACTTC. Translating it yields CASSQDRVFHRPYEQYF. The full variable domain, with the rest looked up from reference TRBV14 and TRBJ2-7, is EAGVTQFPSHSVIEKGQTVTLRCDPISGHDNLYWYRRVMGKEIKFLLHFVKESKQDESGMPNNRFLAERTGGTYSTLKVQPAELEDSGVYFCASSQDRVFHRPYEQYFGPGTRLTVT.

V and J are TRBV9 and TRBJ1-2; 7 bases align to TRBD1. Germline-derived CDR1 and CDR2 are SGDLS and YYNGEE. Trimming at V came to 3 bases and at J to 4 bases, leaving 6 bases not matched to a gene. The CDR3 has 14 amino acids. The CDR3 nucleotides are TGTGCCAGCAGCGAGTGGGGACAGCCCTATGGCTACACCTTC. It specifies CASSEWGQPYGYTF. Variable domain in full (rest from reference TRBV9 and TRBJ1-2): DSGVTQTPKHLITATGQRVTLRCSPRSGDLSVYWYQQSLDQGLQFLIQYYNGEERAKGNILERFSAQQFPDLHSELNLSSLELGDSALYFCASSEWGQPYGYTFGSGTRLTVV.

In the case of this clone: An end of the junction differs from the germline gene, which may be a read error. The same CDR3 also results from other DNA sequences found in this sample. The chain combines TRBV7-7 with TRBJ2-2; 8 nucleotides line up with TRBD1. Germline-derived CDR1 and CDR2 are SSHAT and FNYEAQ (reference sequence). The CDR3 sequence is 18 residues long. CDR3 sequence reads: CASSPRPFVQGAPGELFF. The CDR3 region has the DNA TGCGCCAGCAGCCCGCGGCCTTTCGTCCAGGGGGCGCCTGGGGAGCTGTTTTTT.

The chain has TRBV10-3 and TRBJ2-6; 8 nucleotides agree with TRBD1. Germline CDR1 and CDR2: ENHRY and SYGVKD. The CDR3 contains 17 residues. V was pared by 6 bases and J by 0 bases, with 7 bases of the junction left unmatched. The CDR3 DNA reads TGTGCCATCAGGGAAGCCGGGACAGGCTCTGGGGCCAACGTCCTGACTTTC. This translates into CAIREAGTGSGANVLTF.

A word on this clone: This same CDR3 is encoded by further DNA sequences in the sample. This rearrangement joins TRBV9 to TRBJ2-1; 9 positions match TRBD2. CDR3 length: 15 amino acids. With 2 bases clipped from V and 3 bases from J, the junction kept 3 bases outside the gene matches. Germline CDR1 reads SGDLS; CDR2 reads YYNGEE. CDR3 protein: CASSVGLASYNEQFF. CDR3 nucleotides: TGTGCCAGCAGCGTCGGACTAGCGAGCTACAATGAGCAGTTCTTC.

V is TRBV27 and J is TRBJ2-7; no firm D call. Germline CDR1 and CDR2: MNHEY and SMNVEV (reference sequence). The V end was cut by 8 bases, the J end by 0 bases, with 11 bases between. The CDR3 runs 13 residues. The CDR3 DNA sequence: TGTGCCAGCGGACGCGCCAGCTCCTACGAGCAGTACTTC. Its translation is CASGRASSYEQYF.

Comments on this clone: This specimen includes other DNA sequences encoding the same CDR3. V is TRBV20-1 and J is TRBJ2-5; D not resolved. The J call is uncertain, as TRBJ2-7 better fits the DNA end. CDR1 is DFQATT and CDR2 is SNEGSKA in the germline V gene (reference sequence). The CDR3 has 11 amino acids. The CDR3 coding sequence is TGCAGTGCTAGGGAAGGGTACGAGCAGTACTTC. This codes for CSAREGYEQYF.